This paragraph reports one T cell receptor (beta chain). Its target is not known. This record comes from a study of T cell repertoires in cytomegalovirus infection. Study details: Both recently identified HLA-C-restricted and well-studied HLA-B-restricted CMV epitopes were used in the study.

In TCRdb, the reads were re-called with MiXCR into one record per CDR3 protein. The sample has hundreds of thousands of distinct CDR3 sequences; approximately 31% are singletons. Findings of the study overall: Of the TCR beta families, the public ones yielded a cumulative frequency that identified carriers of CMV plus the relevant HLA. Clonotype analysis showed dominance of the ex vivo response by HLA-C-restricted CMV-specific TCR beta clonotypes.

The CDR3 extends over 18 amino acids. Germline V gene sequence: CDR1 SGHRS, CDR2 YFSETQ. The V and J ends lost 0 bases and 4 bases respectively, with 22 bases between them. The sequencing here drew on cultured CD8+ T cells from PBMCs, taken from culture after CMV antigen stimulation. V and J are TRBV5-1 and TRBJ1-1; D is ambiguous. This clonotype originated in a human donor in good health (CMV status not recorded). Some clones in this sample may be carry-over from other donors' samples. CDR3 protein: CASSLVPLEAVVATEAFF. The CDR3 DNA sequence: TGCGCCAGCAGCTTGGTCCCCCTGGAGGCAGTCGTAGCCACTGAAGCTTTCTTT. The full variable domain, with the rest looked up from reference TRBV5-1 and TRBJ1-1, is KAGVTQTPRYLIKTRGQQVTLSCSPISGHRSVSWYQQTPGQGLQFLFEYFSETQRNKGNFPGRFSGRQFSNSRSEMNVSTLELGDSALYLCASSLVPLEAVVATEAFFGQGTRLTVV.